This TCR beta chain comes out of a study of blood T cell repertoires in COVID-19. Profiling relied on immunoSEQ multiplex PCR, and the TCRdb table lists in-frame clones only, not all of them. This sample carries 200,000 or so clones, around 90% of them seen once, and the ten largest clones take about 1.8%. This TCR came from a man between 65 and 85 years old with acute or convalescent COVID-19. The sequenced sample was peripheral blood.

CDR3 bases: TGTGCCAGCAGTTTCGACAGGGGCGAGCGTTCACCCCTCCACTTT. Translation gives CASSFDRGERSPLHF. The chain is built from TRBV6-5 and TRBJ1-6; 8 bases are a match to TRBD1. CDR1 MNHEY and CDR2 SVGAGI come from the germline V gene. J was trimmed by 9 bases and V by 4 bases; bases with no gene match: 8. This CDR3 has 15 residues.